This is a list of T cell receptor beta chains from one sample in a study of cytomegalovirus exposure and HLA in healthy donors. The data were produced by immunoSEQ multiplex PCR, yet TCRdb's version contains in-frame clones alone and is incomplete. The data hold 65,000 to 90,000 clones, with about 81% observed a single time. The sequenced sample was PBMCs. All receptors come from a man aged 65 to 79 in good health and CMV-seronegative. CDR3s include the opening cysteine and the closing phenylalanine or tryptophan. The D gene is left open where the match is weak. Part of the rows lack a size; the others show once, few, many or a class for expanded clones.

j_call: TRBJ1-1; v_call: TRBV28; clone_size: NA; d_call: NA; cdr3_aa: CASSLLSMAGAITEAFF; cdr3_nt: TGTGCCAGCAGTTTACTTTCTATGGCAGGGGCGATCACTGAAGCTTTCTTT
j_call: TRBJ1-1; v_call: TRBV11-2; clone_size: NA; d_call: NA; cdr3_aa: CASSRTGNTEAFF; cdr3_nt: TGTGCCAGCAGTCGAACCGGGAACACTGAAGCTTTCTTT
j_call: TRBJ2-7; v_call: TRBV5-1; clone_size: NA; d_call: NA; cdr3_aa: CASSLVPGASYEQYF; cdr3_nt: TGCGCCAGCAGCTTGGTCCCAGGGGCTTCCTACGAGCAGTACTTC
j_call: TRBJ1-2; v_call: TRBV29-1; clone_size: few; d_call: NA; cdr3_aa: CSVEKRGGQNYGYTF; cdr3_nt: TGCAGCGTTGAAAAGCGGGGTGGGCAGAACTATGGCTACACCTTC
j_call: TRBJ1-1; v_call: TRBV7-7; clone_size: NA; d_call: TRBD1; cdr3_aa: CASSRITGGTEAFF; cdr3_nt: TGTGCTAGCAGCCGAATAACAGGGGGTACTGAAGCTTTCTTT
j_call: TRBJ1-5; v_call: TRBV10-2; clone_size: NA; d_call: NA; cdr3_aa: CASSEQGLNSNQPQHF; cdr3_nt: TGCGCCAGCAGTGAGCAGGGTTTGAATAGCAATCAGCCCCAGCATTTT
j_call: TRBJ2-1; v_call: TRBV28; clone_size: few; d_call: NA; cdr3_aa: CASSSGLENPIF; cdr3_nt: TGTGCCAGCAGTTCGGGACTGGAAAACCCCATCTTC
j_call: TRBJ2-1; v_call: TRBV7-2; clone_size: NA; d_call: NA; cdr3_aa: CASSSGIHNEQFF; cdr3_nt: TGTGCCAGCAGCTCCGGGATCCACAATGAGCAGTTCTTC
j_call: TRBJ2-6; v_call: TRBV10-3; clone_size: few; d_call: NA; cdr3_aa: CAISDHSGANVLTF; cdr3_nt: TGTGCCATCAGTGATCACTCTGGGGCCAACGTCCTGACTTTC
j_call: TRBJ2-2; v_call: TRBV7-8; clone_size: NA; d_call: NA; cdr3_aa: CASSLAGGGELFF; cdr3_nt: TGTGCCAGCAGCTTAGCTGGAGGCGGGGAGCTGTTTTTT
j_call: TRBJ2-3; v_call: TRBV11-2; clone_size: NA; d_call: NA; cdr3_aa: CASNSQGLGDTQYF; cdr3_nt: TGTGCCAGCAACTCACAGGGATTGGGGGATACGCAGTATTTT
j_call: TRBJ2-7; v_call: TRBV4-3; clone_size: NA; d_call: TRBD1; cdr3_aa: CASSQDRGTGIGYEQYF; cdr3_nt: TGCGCCAGCAGCCAAGATCGAGGGACAGGGATAGGCTACGAGCAGTACTTC
j_call: TRBJ2-3; v_call: TRBV5-1; clone_size: NA; d_call: TRBD2; cdr3_aa: CASRRLAASTDTQYF; cdr3_nt: TGCGCCAGCAGGAGACTAGCGGCTAGCACAGATACGCAGTATTTT
j_call: TRBJ2-7; v_call: TRBV20-1; clone_size: NA; d_call: TRBD1; cdr3_aa: CSAVGQREQYF; cdr3_nt: TGCAGTGCTGTGGGACAGCGCGAGCAGTACTTC
j_call: TRBJ1-2; v_call: TRBV9; clone_size: once; d_call: TRBD1; cdr3_aa: CASSSDPGTGVGYTF; cdr3_nt: TGTGCCAGCAGCTCAGACCCCGGGACAGGGGTTGGCTACACCTTC
j_call: TRBJ1-2; v_call: TRBV14; clone_size: NA; d_call: NA; cdr3_aa: CASSLLMGRGYTF; cdr3_nt: TGTGCCAGCAGCCTCCTCATGGGCAGAGGCTACACCTTC
j_call: TRBJ2-1; v_call: TRBV21-1; clone_size: NA; d_call: NA; cdr3_aa: CASSKAQGRHEVGNEQFF; cdr3_nt: TGTGCCAGCAGCAAAGCCCAGGGGCGACACGAGGTTGGGAATGAGCAGTTCTTC
j_call: TRBJ1-2; v_call: TRBV6-6; clone_size: NA; d_call: TRBD1; cdr3_aa: CASSGTGVNYGYTF; cdr3_nt: TGTGCCAGCAGCGGGACAGGGGTCAACTATGGCTACACCTTC
j_call: TRBJ2-2; v_call: TRBV5-1; clone_size: NA; d_call: NA; cdr3_aa: CASSFSRNTGELFF; cdr3_nt: TGCGCCAGCAGCTTCTCCAGGAACACCGGGGAGCTGTTTTTT
j_call: TRBJ1-5; v_call: TRBV4-3; clone_size: NA; d_call: NA; cdr3_aa: CASSQESPPDQPQHF; cdr3_nt: TGCGCCAGCAGCCAAGAGTCCCCCCCTGATCAGCCCCAGCATTTT
j_call: TRBJ2-5; v_call: TRBV10-3; clone_size: once; d_call: NA; cdr3_aa: CAIAQPPAGETQYF; cdr3_nt: TGTGCCATCGCCCAACCCCCGGCGGGAGAGACCCAGTACTTC
j_call: TRBJ2-2; v_call: TRBV19; clone_size: NA; d_call: TRBD2; cdr3_aa: CASSLGLAARENTGELFF; cdr3_nt: TGTGCCAGTAGTCTTGGACTAGCGGCGAGAGAAAACACCGGGGAGCTGTTTTTT
j_call: TRBJ1-6; v_call: TRBV7-2; clone_size: NA; d_call: TRBD1; cdr3_aa: CASSPQGAVGSPLHF; cdr3_nt: TGTGCCAGCAGCCCACAGGGGGCAGTCGGTTCACCCCTCCACTTT
j_call: TRBJ1-5; v_call: TRBV28; clone_size: NA; d_call: NA; cdr3_aa: CASSTGLGNQPQHF; cdr3_nt: TGTGCCAGCAGCACAGGGTTAGGCAATCAGCCCCAGCATTTT
j_call: TRBJ1-2; v_call: TRBV30; clone_size: NA; d_call: NA; cdr3_aa: CACVQVTVGYTF; cdr3_nt: TGTGCCTGCGTACAGGTGACGGTTGGCTACACCTTC
j_call: TRBJ1-5; v_call: TRBV18; clone_size: NA; d_call: NA; cdr3_aa: CASSRQERNQPQHF; cdr3_nt: TGTGCCAGCTCCCGACAGGAACGCAATCAGCCCCAGCATTTT
j_call: TRBJ1-5; v_call: TRBV16; clone_size: NA; d_call: NA; cdr3_aa: CASSQELTVRGNQPQHF; cdr3_nt: TGTGCCAGCAGCCAGGAGTTGACAGTCCGAGGCAATCAGCCCCAGCATTTT
j_call: TRBJ1-6; v_call: TRBV15; clone_size: few; d_call: NA; cdr3_aa: CATSRAGNSPLHF; cdr3_nt: TGTGCCACCAGCAGAGCGGGTAATTCACCCCTCCACTTT
j_call: TRBJ1-1; v_call: TRBV4-3; clone_size: few; d_call: TRBD1; cdr3_aa: CASSLTGVGTEAFF; cdr3_nt: TGCGCCAGCAGTTTAACAGGGGTGGGCACTGAAGCTTTCTTT
j_call: TRBJ1-1; v_call: TRBV7-2; clone_size: few; d_call: NA; cdr3_aa: CASSLNAGNLEAFF; cdr3_nt: TGTGCCAGCAGCTTAAATGCGGGGAACCTTGAAGCTTTCTTT
j_call: TRBJ2-1; v_call: TRBV6-5; clone_size: once; d_call: TRBD2; cdr3_aa: CASSSPGTSIYNEQFF; cdr3_nt: TGTGCCAGCAGTTCTCCCGGGACTAGCATTTACAATGAGCAGTTCTTC
j_call: TRBJ2-2; v_call: TRBV14; clone_size: NA; d_call: NA; cdr3_aa: CASRGQDTGELFF; cdr3_nt: TGTGCCAGCAGGGGGCAGGACACCGGGGAGCTGTTTTTT
j_call: TRBJ2-7; v_call: TRBV29-1; clone_size: NA; d_call: NA; cdr3_aa: CSVGQGTYEQYF; cdr3_nt: TGCAGCGTTGGTCAGGGAACCTACGAGCAGTACTTC
j_call: TRBJ2-7; v_call: TRBV6-6; clone_size: NA; d_call: TRBD1; cdr3_aa: CASSSPGQGYEQYF; cdr3_nt: TGTGCCAGCAGTTCCCCGGGACAGGGTTACGAGCAGTACTTC
j_call: TRBJ2-7; v_call: TRBV7-2; clone_size: NA; d_call: NA; cdr3_aa: CASSSLAVSSYEQYF; cdr3_nt: TGTGCCAGCAGCTCCTTAGCGGTGAGCTCCTACGAGCAGTACTTC
j_call: TRBJ2-7; v_call: TRBV15; clone_size: NA; d_call: TRBD2; cdr3_aa: CATSRDRGGFYEQYF; cdr3_nt: TGTGCCACCAGCAGAGATCGGGGGGGGTTCTACGAGCAGTACTTC